The 4 T cell receptor beta chains below come from one sample, sequenced in a study of T cell clonality in common variable immunodeficiency (dated by TCRdb to the mid-2010s). Library preparation employed the immunoSEQ multiplex PCR assay. TCRdb carries this immuneACCESS record with in-frame sequences only. Its versions omit some clonotypes, under half of them owing to an unresolved V gene in the studies checked, with the rest unexplained. The sample has about 33,000 clones on record, with no singletons. Jointly, the top ten make up 3.5% to 5.5% of the sample. Input material: peripheral blood mononuclear cells. The receptors originated from a person aged 18 to 75 in good health.

This clone came up many times. The missing CDR3 end, 3 residues past where the read stops, is filled in from the germline J gene. This sequence joins TRBV7-8 and TRBJ1-5; D possibly corresponds to TRBD1 (6 bases). The V gene lost 4 bases and the J gene lost 3 bases, with 16 bases spanning the gap. CDR1 is SGHVS and CDR2 is FQNEAQ in the germline V gene. There are 16 residues in the CDR3. CDR3 region: CASSSSHDRSNQPQHF. The CDR3 bases that were read are TGTGCCAGCAGCTCAAGCCACGACAGGTCCAATCAGCCC.

This clone was found many times. The read finishes 3 residues shy of the CDR3 end, and the germline J gene is used to complete it. The V call is TRBV19, the J call TRBJ1-2; D uncertain. The CDR3 spans 14 residues. Germline V gene data show CDR1 as LNHDA and CDR2 as SQIVND (reference sequence). The sequenced part of the CDR3 DNA is TGTGCCAGTAGTACTCAAGCCGATTCTTATCGC. This sequence encodes CASSTQADSYR. The whole CDR3 sequence is CASSTQADSYRYTF.

There are many counts of this clone. Read data end 3 residues before the CDR3 end; the end is taken from the germline J gene. V and J are TRBV5-1 and TRBJ2-3; D is unclear. V lost 1 base and J lost 4, with 10 bases in between. CDR1 and CDR2 (germline): SGHRS, YFSETQ. The CDR3 contains 14 residues. The DNA read from the CDR3 is TGCGCCAGCAGCTTGAAGCTAGAGGCAGATACG. Amino acid sequence: CASSLKLEADT. The entire CDR3 sequence reads CASSLKLEADTQYF.

Note on this clone: The read terminates 3 residues before the CDR3 end, so the remaining end is supplied by the germline J gene. The chain has TRBV11-1 and TRBJ2-1; the D gene is possibly TRBD2 (5 bases). V lost 1 base and J lost 5, with 12 bases in between. The germline V gene encodes CDR1 SGHAT and CDR2 FQDESV (reference sequence). This CDR3 is built from 15 residues. CDR3: CASSLVRTGNNEQFF. CDR3 DNA, as far as it was read: TGTGCCAGCAGCTTAGTACGGACTGGCAACAATGAG. The entire variable domain, with the rest obtained from reference TRBV11-1 and TRBJ2-1, is as follows: EAEVAQSPRYKITEKSQAVAFWCDPISGHATLYWYRQILGQGPELLVQFQDESVVDDSQLPKDRFSAERLKGVDSTLKIQPAELGDSAMYLCASSLVRTGNNEQFFGPGTRLTVL.